Following are 31 T cell receptor beta chains from one sample sequenced in a study of blood T cells in healthy people across ages. Through a sample-barcoded 5' primer and a J-beta primer mix, a second PCR was run for roughly 6 to 11 cycles. TCRdb recomputed calls from the 5' RACE reads with MiXCR, one row per CDR3 protein. The table has around 820,000 distinct CDR3 sequences, approximately 25% seen once. The same data also contributed to another study, on T cells of mothers and their children.

The sequenced sample was blood. All receptors come from a boy between 10 and 17 years old in good health.

This clonotype was detected only a few times. V usage is TRBV18 and J usage is TRBJ2-1; 7 bases align to TRBD2. V lost 3 bases and J lost 4; bases outside the gene matches: 15. The CDR3 totals 18 residues. CDR1 is KGHSH and CDR2 is LQKENI in the germline V gene. CDR3 protein: CASSPQPLSSGFYNEQFF. The DNA of the CDR3 is TGTGCCAGCTCACCGCAACCTCTTTCTAGCGGTTTTTACAATGAGCAGTTCTTC.

The chain joins TRBV7-2 to TRBJ2-1; D ambiguous. The J call may be mistaken, given a closer DNA end match to TRBJ2-5. Germline V CDR1 and CDR2: SGHTA, FQGNSA. This CDR3 is built from 13 residues. The CDR3 reads CASCEMWSDTQYF. CDR3 DNA: TGTGCCAGCTGCGAAATGTGGTCGGATACCCAGTACTTC.

This clonotype came up a few times. The chain couples TRBV24-1 to TRBJ2-1; D is possibly TRBD2 (5 bases). Trimming pared 1 base from V and 6 bases from J, leaving 9 bases between. The CDR3 has 14 residues. Germline V gene data show CDR1 as KGHDR and CDR2 as SFDVKD. The CDR3 coding sequence is TGTGCCACCAGTGATTTTTTACTAGGCAATGAGCAGTTCTTC. This gives the protein CATSDFLLGNEQFF.

The chain has TRBV5-1 and TRBJ2-5; 8 nucleotides align to TRBD1. CDR1 SGHRS and CDR2 YFSETQ come from the germline V gene. The CDR3 covers 15 residues. J gave up 5 bases and V 0 bases, and 6 bases lay outside the gene matches. The CDR3 protein is CASSLEPGGRETQYF. The CDR3 DNA is TGCGCCAGCAGCTTGGAACCAGGGGGCAGGGAGACCCAGTACTTC.

V gene TRBV4-3 combines with J gene TRBJ1-5; D is undetermined. CDR1 is LGHNA and CDR2 is YSLEER in the germline V gene. V dropped 0 bases and J dropped 0 bases, with 9 bases sitting between them. This CDR3 spans 16 amino acids. The CDR3 nucleotides read TGCGCCAGCAGCCAAGACGCGGGCTATAGCAATCAGCCCCAGCATTTT. Translating it yields CASSQDAGYSNQPQHF.

In its sample, this clonotype was seen a few times. The CDR3 coding sequence is TGCGCCAGCAGCTTGACGGGAGGGCCCTATGAGCAGTTCTTC. Translating it yields CASSLTGGPYEQFF. The J gene is TRBJ2-1, the V gene TRBV5-1; TRBD2 aligns across 8 bases. Looked up from germline, CDR1 is SGHRS and CDR2 is YFSETQ. V shed 1 base and J 8 bases; nucleotides not matched to a gene: 5. The CDR3 sequence is 14 residues long.

This clonotype was observed a few times. The chain uses TRBV7-9 and TRBJ2-2, with D unclear. V lost 6 bases to trimming and J lost 1 base, with 9 bases between them. Germline assignment: CDR1 SEHNR and CDR2 FQNEAQ (reference sequence). The CDR3 loop spans 14 amino acids. The CDR3 DNA sequence: TGTGCCAGCAGGCCGCAGGTGAACACCGGGGAGCTGTTTTTT. Protein: CASRPQVNTGELFF.

The genes are TRBV27 and TRBJ2-1; D is perhaps TRBD2 (6 bases). The CDR3 contains 15 residues. The germline V gene has CDR1 MNHEY and CDR2 SMNVEV (reference sequence). Trimming took 2 bases from V and 4 from J, leaving 12 bases between them. CDR3 sequence: CASSLPGVGYNEQFF. The CDR3 bases are TGTGCCAGCAGTTTACCGGGGGTGGGATACAATGAGCAGTTCTTC.

There are a few counts of this clonotype. The gene calls are TRBV28 and TRBJ1-2; perhaps TRBD1 as D (5 bases). There are 16 residues in the CDR3. V was clipped by 5 bases and J by 3 bases, with 19 bases between them. The germline CDR1 and CDR2 sequences are MDHEN and SYDVKM. The CDR3 DNA sequence: TGTGCCAGCAGTCCAACACTGGGGGGATTGGACTATGGCTACACCTTC. Encoded protein: CASSPTLGGLDYGYTF.

The rearrangement links TRBV13 to TRBJ2-5, with TRBD1 as a possible D gene (6 bases). The J call may not be correct, given that the DNA end is closer to TRBJ2-7. CDR3 length: 15 amino acids. Looked up from germline, CDR1 is PRHDT and CDR2 is FYEKMQ (reference sequence). CDR3 in DNA: TGTGCCAGCAGCCTCCCAGCTCTAGGGGGTATCGAGCAGTACTTC. This encodes CASSLPALGGIEQYF.

This chain joins TRBV7-2 and TRBJ2-3, with D possibly being TRBD1 or TRBD2 (5 bases each). The germline gives CDR1 SGHTA, CDR2 FQGNSA. V was cut by 5 bases and J by 2 bases, with 17 bases left in between. The length of the CDR3 is 16 residues. The CDR3 nucleotides are TGTGCCAGCAGCCCCCCCCGGGGCGGGTACACAGATACGCAGTATTTT. Protein product: CASSPPRGGYTDTQYF. The full variable domain, rest sourced from reference TRBV7-2 and TRBJ2-3, is GAGVSQSPSNKVTEKGKDVELRCDPISGHTALYWYRQSLGQGLEFLIYFQGNSAPDKSGLPSDRFSAERTGGSVSTLTIQRTQQEDSAVYLCASSPPRGGYTDTQYFGPGTRLTVL.

This clonotype was seen more than once but under ten times. The V gene is TRBV2, the J gene TRBJ1-1; D not certain. V was shortened by 5 bases and J by 6 bases, with 10 bases between the two germline ends. This CDR3 is built from 12 residues. Germline V CDR1 and CDR2: SNHLY, FYNNEI. The CDR3 loop reads CASSSSGPEAFF. CDR3 nucleotides: TGTGCCAGCAGTAGTTCGGGTCCTGAAGCTTTCTTT.

The genes are TRBV12-5 and TRBJ1-5; a weak D match, TRBD1 (5 bases). V was cut by 6 bases and J by 3 bases, with 9 bases left in between. The germline V gene encodes CDR1 LGHNT and CDR2 FRNRAP. The CDR3 consists of 13 residues. Here the CDR3 reads CASGADNNQPQHF. The CDR3 bases are TGTGCTAGTGGCGCGGACAACAATCAGCCCCAGCATTTT.

This clonotype was observed a few times. V and J are TRBV7-2 and TRBJ2-2; no reliable D call. CDR1 and CDR2 from the germline V gene are SGHTA and FQGNSA. Trimming cost V 2 bases and J 7 bases, with 8 bases left between them. This CDR3 spans 13 amino acids. CDR3 amino acids: CASSLPPIGELFF. CDR3 sequence (DNA): TGTGCCAGCAGCTTACCCCCCATCGGGGAGCTGTTTTTT.

This rearrangement joins TRBV28 to TRBJ2-7; 8 positions match TRBD1. Trimming took 5 bases from V and 6 from J; bases not matched to a gene: 9. Germline CDR1 MDHEN, CDR2 SYDVKM. The length of the CDR3 is 14 residues. In nucleotides, the CDR3 is TGTGCCAGCAGTGACCGGCGACAGGGGTTCGAGCAGTACTTC. It translates to CASSDRRQGFEQYF.

This clonotype showed up just once. The chain carries TRBV29-1 and TRBJ2-1; no clear D. V was pared by 1 base and J by 0 bases, with 16 bases between. Looked up from germline, CDR1 is SQVTM and CDR2 is ANQGSEA. This CDR3 contains 17 residues. The CDR3 region has the DNA TGCAGCGTTGAAGTTTCCGCCTCTTATGCCTCCTACAATGAGCAGTTCTTC. This translates into CSVEVSASYASYNEQFF.

The rearrangement links TRBV25-1 to TRBJ2-5, with a weak D call TRBD1 (6 bases). The germline V gene has CDR1 MGHDK and CDR2 SYGVNS. Trimming removed 4 bases from V and 7 bases from J, with 10 bases in between. This CDR3 has 12 amino acids. CDR3 DNA: TGTGCCAGCAGTGGGCTCAGGGGGACCCAGTACTTC. It translates to CASSGLRGTQYF.

The chain links TRBV6-5 to TRBJ2-3, with D hard to call. This CDR3 contains 13 residues. Germline V gives CDR1 MNHEY, CDR2 SVGAGI. V dropped 0 bases and J dropped 4 bases, with 5 bases sitting between them. The CDR3 nucleotides are TGTGCCAGCAGTTACTCGAATTCAGATACGCAGTATTTT. Encoded protein: CASSYSNSDTQYF.

A few counts support this clonotype. The chain recombines TRBV29-1 with TRBJ2-1, with a weak D call TRBD1 (6 bases). V lost 7 bases, J lost 0 bases, and 13 bases lay in between. CDR3 size: 14 residues. Germline V gene sequence: CDR1 SQVTM, CDR2 ANQGSEA. The CDR3, as DNA: TGCAGCGGTGGACAGCCGAGCTCCTACAATGAGCAGTTCTTC. Encoded protein: CSGGQPSSYNEQFF.

This clonotype was observed a handful of times. This chain joins TRBV29-1 and TRBJ2-3, with D perhaps TRBD2 (5 bases). V shed 0 bases and J shed 4 bases, with 11 bases lying between them. The CDR3 is 14 residues long. Per germline, CDR1 SQVTM and CDR2 ANQGSEA. This CDR3 is CSVEEGARADTQYF. The DNA of the CDR3 is TGCAGCGTTGAAGAGGGTGCGAGGGCAGATACGCAGTATTTT.

This clonotype was picked up a small number of times. The chain employs TRBV7-9 and TRBJ2-1; unclear D gene. V gave up 5 bases and J gave up 5 bases, with 10 bases separating them. Germline V gene data show CDR1 as SEHNR and CDR2 as FQNEAQ (reference sequence). The CDR3 loop spans 13 amino acids. The CDR3 region has the DNA TGTGCCAGCAGCGGGCCGCTTAACAATGAGCAGTTCTTC. This gives the protein CASSGPLNNEQFF.

This clonotype showed up just a few times. The V call is TRBV29-1, the J call TRBJ2-5; 9 positions agree with TRBD1. This CDR3 has 13 residues. Germline V gene data show CDR1 as SQVTM and CDR2 as ANQGSEA. With 6 bases clipped from V and 5 bases from J, the junction kept 7 bases outside the gene matches. The CDR3 DNA reads as TGCAGCGTGGCACAGGGGGCGGAGGAGACCCAGTACTTC. It specifies CSVAQGAEETQYF.

The chain uses TRBV7-8 and TRBJ1-4; D might be TRBD1 (5 bases). The CDR3 is 16 amino acids. Germline lookup yields CDR1 SGHVS and CDR2 FQNEAQ. V lost 1 base and J 8 bases, leaving 17 bases between the germline ends. The chain's CDR3 is CASSLVRSRVGEKLFF. Here the CDR3 DNA reads TGTGCCAGCAGCTTAGTTCGGAGCAGGGTGGGGGAAAAACTGTTTTTT.

This clonotype was detected a few times. CDR3 sequence (DNA): TGTGCCAGCAGTACTAGCGGGAGCCAGGGAGAGACCCAGTACTTC. It yields the protein CASSTSGSQGETQYF. The chain recombines TRBV28 with TRBJ2-5; 11 bases line up with TRBD2. The germline gives CDR1 MDHEN, CDR2 SYDVKM. The V segment lost 5 bases and the J segment 4 bases; nucleotides outside the gene matches: 6. This CDR3 spans 15 amino acids.

This rearrangement joins TRBV9 to TRBJ1-2; D is uncertain. The germline V and J ends were trimmed by 5 bases and 8 bases, with 16 bases remaining between them. The CDR3 sequence is 13 residues long. Per germline, CDR1 SGDLS and CDR2 YYNGEE. This chain's CDR3 is CASSEETAGGYTF. The DNA for the CDR3 is TGTGCCAGCAGTGAAGAGACCGCGGGGGGCTACACCTTC.

This clonotype has a handful of counts. The chain links TRBV9 to TRBJ1-4, with a weak D call TRBD1 (5 bases). Germline loops: CDR1 SGDLS, CDR2 YYNGEE. The CDR3 totals 14 residues. V gave up 7 bases and J gave up 4 bases, with 14 bases separating them. The CDR3 nucleotides are TGTGCCAGCGCTGGGGCGGTTCTTAATGAAAAACTGTTTTTT. Translating gives CASAGAVLNEKLFF. Using reference TRBV9 and TRBJ1-4 for the parts outside the CDR3, the full variable domain is DSGVTQTPKHLITATGQRVTLRCSPRSGDLSVYWYQQSLDQGLQFLIQYYNGEERAKGNILERFSAQQFPDLHSELNLSSLELGDSALYFCASAGAVLNEKLFFGSGTQLSVL.

The chain combines TRBV18 with TRBJ2-5; 7 bases match TRBD2. The germline V gene encodes CDR1 KGHSH and CDR2 LQKENI. The J segment lost 3 bases and the V segment lost 6 bases, leaving 10 bases of the junction unmatched. This CDR3 is 15 amino acids long. CDR3 loop: CASSNHVGGEETQYF. CDR3 DNA: TGTGCCAGCTCTAACCACGTGGGAGGGGAAGAGACCCAGTACTTC.

This clonotype was recorded a few times. The genes are TRBV15 and TRBJ2-5; D is perhaps TRBD1 (6 bases). Germline loops: CDR1 LNHNV, CDR2 YYDKDF (reference sequence). The CDR3 is made up of 13 amino acids. The V and J ends lost 6 bases and 2 bases respectively, with 10 bases between them. The CDR3 spells CATRGAGQETQYF. The CDR3 bases are TGTGCCACCAGGGGGGCCGGGCAAGAGACCCAGTACTTC.

The sample holds a few counts of this clonotype. CDR3 sequence: CSVVNNEQYF. For the CDR3, the DNA is TGCAGCGTCGTGAACAACGAGCAGTACTTC. This rearrangement joins TRBV29-1 to TRBJ2-7; the D is unclear. Germline CDR1 and CDR2: SQVTM and ANQGSEA. This CDR3 region has 10 residues. V gave up 6 bases and J gave up 5 bases, with 8 bases separating them.

This chain joins TRBV20-1 and TRBJ2-3, with 8 bases lining up with TRBD1. V was pared by 6 bases and J by 4 bases, with 6 bases of the junction left unmatched. The germline V gene encodes CDR1 DFQATT and CDR2 SNEGSKA (reference sequence). CDR3 length: 13 residues. CDR3 DNA: TGCAGTGCCCCTCCAGGGGGCTCAGATACGCAGTATTTT. It specifies CSAPPGGSDTQYF.

As regards this clonotype: At one end, the junction sequence differs from germline, possibly due to a read error. The chain has TRBV24-1 and TRBJ2-5, with 9 bases that match TRBD1. Germline assignment: CDR1 KGHDR and CDR2 SFDVKD. CDR3 size: 15 residues. This CDR3 is CATSDSRTGVETQYF. The CDR3 coding sequence is TGTGCTACCAGTGATTCCCGGACAGGGGTAGAGACCCAGTACTTC.